This T cell receptor (beta chain) was recovered during a study of cytomegalovirus exposure and HLA in healthy donors. With 60 Vbeta and 13 Jbeta primers, the PCR was carried out. Assay used: immunoSEQ multiplex PCR; TCRdb lists only in-frame clones, some missing. Of some 65,000 clones in the sample, approximately 71% were seen once. About this clone itself: What it recognizes is unknown.

There are 13 residues in the CDR3. Germline CDR1 reads LNHDA; CDR2 reads SQIVND (reference sequence). V lost 4 bases to trimming and J lost 7 bases; unmatched junction nucleotides: 6. Study results and limitations: Overall, roughly 160 TCR beta chains were annotated as cytomegalovirus-associated. Later analysis demonstrated an association between a missense DCLRE1C variant and TCR beta V- and J-gene trimming.

The clonotype was recovered from a woman between 40 and 50 years old in good health and CMV-seropositive. The chain employs TRBV19 and TRBJ2-7, with 8 bases fitting TRBD1. Sequenced material: PBMCs. The CDR3 is CASSTGTGWEQYF. The CDR3 coding sequence is TGTGCCAGTAGTACCGGGACAGGCTGGGAGCAGTACTTC.